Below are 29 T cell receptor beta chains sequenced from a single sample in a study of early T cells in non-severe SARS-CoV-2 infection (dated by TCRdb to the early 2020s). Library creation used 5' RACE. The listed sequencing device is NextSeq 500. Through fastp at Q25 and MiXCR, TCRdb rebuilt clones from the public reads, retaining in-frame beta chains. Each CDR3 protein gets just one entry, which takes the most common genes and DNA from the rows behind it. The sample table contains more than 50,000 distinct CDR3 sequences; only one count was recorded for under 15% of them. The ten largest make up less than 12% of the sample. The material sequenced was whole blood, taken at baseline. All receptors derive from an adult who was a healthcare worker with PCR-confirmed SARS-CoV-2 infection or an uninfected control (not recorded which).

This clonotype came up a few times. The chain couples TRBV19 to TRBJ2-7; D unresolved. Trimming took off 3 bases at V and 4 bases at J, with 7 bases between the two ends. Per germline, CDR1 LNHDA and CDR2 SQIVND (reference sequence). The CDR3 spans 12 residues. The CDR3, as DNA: TGTGCCAGTAGTATGTTTGGGTACGAGCAGTACTTC. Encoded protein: CASSMFGYEQYF.

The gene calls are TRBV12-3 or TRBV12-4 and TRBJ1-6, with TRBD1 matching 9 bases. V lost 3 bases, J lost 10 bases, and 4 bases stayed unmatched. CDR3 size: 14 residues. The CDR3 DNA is TGTGCCAGCAGTTTCGGGACAGGGAACTCACCCCTCCACTTT. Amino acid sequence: CASSFGTGNSPLHF.

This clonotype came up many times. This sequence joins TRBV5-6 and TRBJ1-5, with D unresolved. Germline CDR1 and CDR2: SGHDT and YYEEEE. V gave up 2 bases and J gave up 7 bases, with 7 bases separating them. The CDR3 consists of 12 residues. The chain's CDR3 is CASSLLNQPQHF. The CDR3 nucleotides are TGTGCCAGCAGCTTACTCAACCAGCCCCAGCATTTT.

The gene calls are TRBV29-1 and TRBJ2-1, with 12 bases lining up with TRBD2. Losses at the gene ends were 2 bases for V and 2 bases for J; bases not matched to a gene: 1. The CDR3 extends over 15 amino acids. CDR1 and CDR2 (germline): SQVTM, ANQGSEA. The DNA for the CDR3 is TGCAGCGTTGAATGGACTAGCGGGGCCTACAATGAGCAGTTCTTC. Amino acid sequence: CSVEWTSGAYNEQFF.

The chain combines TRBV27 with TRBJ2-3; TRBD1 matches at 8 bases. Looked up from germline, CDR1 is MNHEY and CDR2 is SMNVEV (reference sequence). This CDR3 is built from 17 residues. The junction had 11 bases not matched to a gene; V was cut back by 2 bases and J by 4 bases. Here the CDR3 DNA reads TGTGCCAGCAGTTTAATTGGGCAGGGGGCCTGGGCAGATACGCAGTATTTT. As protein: CASSLIGQGAWADTQYF.

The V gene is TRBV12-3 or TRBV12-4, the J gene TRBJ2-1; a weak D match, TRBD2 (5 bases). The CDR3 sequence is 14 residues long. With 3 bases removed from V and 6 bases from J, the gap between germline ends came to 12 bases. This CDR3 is CASSFSGRVNEQFF. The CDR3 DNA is TGTGCCAGCAGTTTCTCCGGGCGGGTCAATGAGCAGTTCTTC.

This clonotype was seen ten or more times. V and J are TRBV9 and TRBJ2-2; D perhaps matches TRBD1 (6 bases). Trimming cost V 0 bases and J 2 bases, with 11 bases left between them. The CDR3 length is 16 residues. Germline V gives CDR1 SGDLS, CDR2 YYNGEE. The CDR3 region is CASSVAGHGNTGELFF. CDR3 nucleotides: TGTGCCAGCAGCGTAGCGGGACACGGAAACACCGGGGAGCTGTTTTTT.

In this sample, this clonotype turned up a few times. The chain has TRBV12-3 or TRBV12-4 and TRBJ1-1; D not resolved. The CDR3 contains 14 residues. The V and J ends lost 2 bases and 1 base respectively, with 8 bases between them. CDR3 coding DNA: TGTGCCAGCAGTTTAATGATGGAGAACACTGAAGCTTTCTTT. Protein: CASSLMMENTEAFF.

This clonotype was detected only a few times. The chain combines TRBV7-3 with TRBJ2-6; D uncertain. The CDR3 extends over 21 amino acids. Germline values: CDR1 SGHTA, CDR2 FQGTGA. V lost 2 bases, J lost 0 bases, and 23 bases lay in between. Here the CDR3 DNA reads TGTGCCAGCAGCTTAGGAGATCCCTGGGCGAAGGTTAACTCTGGGGCCAACGTCCTGACTTTC. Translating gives CASSLGDPWAKVNSGANVLTF.

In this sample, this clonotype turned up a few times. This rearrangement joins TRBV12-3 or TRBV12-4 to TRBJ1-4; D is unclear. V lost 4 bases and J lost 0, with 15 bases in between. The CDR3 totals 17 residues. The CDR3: CASSSQIGVATNEKLFF. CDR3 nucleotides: TGTGCCAGCAGTTCCCAGATCGGGGTTGCAACTAATGAAAAACTGTTTTTT.

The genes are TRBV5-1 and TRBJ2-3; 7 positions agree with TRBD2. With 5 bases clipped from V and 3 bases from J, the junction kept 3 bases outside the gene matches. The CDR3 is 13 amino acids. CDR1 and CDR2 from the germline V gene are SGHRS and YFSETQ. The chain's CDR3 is CASRARETDTQYF. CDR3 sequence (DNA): TGCGCCAGCAGGGCGCGGGAGACAGATACGCAGTATTTT.

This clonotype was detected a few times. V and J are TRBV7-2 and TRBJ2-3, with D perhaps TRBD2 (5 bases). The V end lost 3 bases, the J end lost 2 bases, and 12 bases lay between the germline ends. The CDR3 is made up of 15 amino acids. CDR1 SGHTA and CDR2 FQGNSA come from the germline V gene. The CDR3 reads CASSLMGGPTDTQYF. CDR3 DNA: TGTGCCAGCAGCTTGATGGGCGGGCCCACAGATACGCAGTATTTT.

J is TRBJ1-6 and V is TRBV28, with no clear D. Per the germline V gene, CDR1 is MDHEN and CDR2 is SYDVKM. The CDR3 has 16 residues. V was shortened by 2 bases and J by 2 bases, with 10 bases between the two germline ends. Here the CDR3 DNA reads TGTGCCAGCAGTTTAACCCAGACCCCCTATAATTCACCCCTCCACTTT. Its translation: CASSLTQTPYNSPLHF.

The CDR3 region has the DNA TGCAGTGTTGACAGTCGGACAGATACGCAGTATTTT. Its translation is CSVDSRTDTQYF. The gene calls are TRBV20-1 and TRBJ2-3; tentative D call: TRBD1 (5 bases). CDR1 and CDR2 (germline): DFQATT, SNEGSKA (reference sequence). This CDR3 contains 12 residues. V was shortened by 7 bases and J by 3 bases, with 11 bases between the two germline ends.

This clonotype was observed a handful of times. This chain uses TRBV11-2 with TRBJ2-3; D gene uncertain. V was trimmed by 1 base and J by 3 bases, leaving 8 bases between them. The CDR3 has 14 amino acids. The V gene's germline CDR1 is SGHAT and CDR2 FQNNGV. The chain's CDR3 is CASSLGARTDTQYF. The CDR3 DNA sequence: TGTGCCAGCAGCTTAGGGGCGCGGACAGATACGCAGTATTTT.

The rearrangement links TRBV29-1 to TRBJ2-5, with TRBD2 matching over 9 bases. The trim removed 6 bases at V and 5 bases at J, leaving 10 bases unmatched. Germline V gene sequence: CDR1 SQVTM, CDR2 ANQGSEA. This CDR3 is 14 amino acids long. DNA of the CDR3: TGCAGCGTCAACCTAGCGGGACAGTTGGAGACCCAGTACTTC. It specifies CSVNLAGQLETQYF. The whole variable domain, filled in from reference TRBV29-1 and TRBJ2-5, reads SAVISQKPSRDICQRGTSLTIQCQVDSQVTMMFWYRQQPGQSLTLIATANQGSEATYESGFVIDKFPISRPNLTFSTLTVSNMSPEDSSIYLCSVNLAGQLETQYFGPGTRLLVL.

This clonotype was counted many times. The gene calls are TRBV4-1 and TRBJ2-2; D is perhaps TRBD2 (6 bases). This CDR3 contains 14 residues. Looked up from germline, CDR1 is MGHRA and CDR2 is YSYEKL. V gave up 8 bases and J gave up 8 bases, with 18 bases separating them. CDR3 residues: CASARLEVAGELFF. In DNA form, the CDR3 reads TGCGCCAGCGCGCGACTAGAAGTGGCTGGGGAGCTGTTTTTT.

This CDR3 reads CASSLEGRFNQPQHF. DNA of the CDR3: TGCGCCAGCAGCTTGGAGGGACGGTTCAATCAGCCCCAGCATTTT. V and J are TRBV5-1 and TRBJ1-5, with D possibly matching TRBD1 (5 bases). V dropped 0 bases and J dropped 3 bases, with 10 bases sitting between them. CDR3 size: 15 residues. Germline lookup yields CDR1 SGHRS and CDR2 YFSETQ.

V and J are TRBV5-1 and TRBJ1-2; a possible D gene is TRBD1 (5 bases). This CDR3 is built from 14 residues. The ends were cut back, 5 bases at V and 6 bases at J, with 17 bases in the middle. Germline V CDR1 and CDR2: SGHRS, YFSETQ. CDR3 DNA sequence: TGCGCCAGCAGTTGGGCGGTCCCAGGGAATGGCTACACCTTC. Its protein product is CASSWAVPGNGYTF. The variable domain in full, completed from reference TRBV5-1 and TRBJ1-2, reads KAGVTQTPRYLIKTRGQQVTLSCSPISGHRSVSWYQQTPGQGLQFLFEYFSETQRNKGNFPGRFSGRQFSNSRSEMNVSTLELGDSALYLCASSWAVPGNGYTFGSGTRLTVV.

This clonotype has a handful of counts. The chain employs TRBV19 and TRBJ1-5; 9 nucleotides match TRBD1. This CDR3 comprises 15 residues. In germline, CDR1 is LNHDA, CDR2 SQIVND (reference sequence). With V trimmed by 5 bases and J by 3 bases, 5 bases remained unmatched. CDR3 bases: TGTGCCAGTAGTGTAACAGGGGGCCCCAATCAGCCCCAGCATTTT. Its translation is CASSVTGGPNQPQHF.

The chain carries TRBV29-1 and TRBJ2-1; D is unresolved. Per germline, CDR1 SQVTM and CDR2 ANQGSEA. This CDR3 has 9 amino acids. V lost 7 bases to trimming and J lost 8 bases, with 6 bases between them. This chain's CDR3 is CSDRYEQFF. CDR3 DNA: TGCAGCGACCGTTATGAGCAGTTCTTC.

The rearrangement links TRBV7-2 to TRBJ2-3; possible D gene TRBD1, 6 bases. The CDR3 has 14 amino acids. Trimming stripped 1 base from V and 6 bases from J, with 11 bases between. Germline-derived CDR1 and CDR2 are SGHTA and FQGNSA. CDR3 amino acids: CASSLGLRGDTQYF. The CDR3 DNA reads TGTGCCAGCAGCTTAGGGTTGAGGGGGGATACGCAGTATTTT.

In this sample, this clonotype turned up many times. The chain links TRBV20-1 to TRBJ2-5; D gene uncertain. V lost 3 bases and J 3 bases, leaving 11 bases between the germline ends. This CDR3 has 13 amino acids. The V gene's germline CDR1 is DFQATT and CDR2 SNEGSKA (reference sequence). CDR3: CSASRGSKETQYF. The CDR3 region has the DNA TGCAGTGCTAGTCGAGGCAGTAAAGAGACCCAGTACTTC.

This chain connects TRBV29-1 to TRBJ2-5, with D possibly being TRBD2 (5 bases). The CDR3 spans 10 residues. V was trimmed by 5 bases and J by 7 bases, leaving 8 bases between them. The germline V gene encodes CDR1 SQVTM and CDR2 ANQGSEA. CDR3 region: CSVLEGTQYF. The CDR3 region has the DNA TGCAGCGTTCTCGAGGGGACCCAGTACTTC.

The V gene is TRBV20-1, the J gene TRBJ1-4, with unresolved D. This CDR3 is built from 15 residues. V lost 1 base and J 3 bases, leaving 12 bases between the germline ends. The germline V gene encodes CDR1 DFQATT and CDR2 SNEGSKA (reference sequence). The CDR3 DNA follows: TGCAGTGCTAGAGGGGGAAGCGGATCTAATGAAAAACTGTTTTTT. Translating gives CSARGGSGSNEKLFF.

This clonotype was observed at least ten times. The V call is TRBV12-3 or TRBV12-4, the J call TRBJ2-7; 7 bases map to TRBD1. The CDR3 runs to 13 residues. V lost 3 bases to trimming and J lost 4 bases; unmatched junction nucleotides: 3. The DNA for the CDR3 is TGTGCCAGCAGTTTTTCCAGGGGGTACGAGCAGTACTTC. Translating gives CASSFSRGYEQYF.

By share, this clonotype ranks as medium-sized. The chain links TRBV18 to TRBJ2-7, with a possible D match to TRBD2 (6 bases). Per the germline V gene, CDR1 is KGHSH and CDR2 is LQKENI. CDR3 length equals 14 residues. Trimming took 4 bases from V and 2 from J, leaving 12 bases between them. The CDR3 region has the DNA TGTGCCAGCTCACGCGGGGCAGGAACCTACGAGCAGTACTTC. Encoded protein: CASSRGAGTYEQYF.

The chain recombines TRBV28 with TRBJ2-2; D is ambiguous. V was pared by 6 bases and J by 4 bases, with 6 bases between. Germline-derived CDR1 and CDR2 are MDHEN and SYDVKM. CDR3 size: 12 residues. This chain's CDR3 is CASSGSTGELFF. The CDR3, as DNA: TGTGCCAGCAGCGGTTCCACCGGGGAGCTGTTTTTT.

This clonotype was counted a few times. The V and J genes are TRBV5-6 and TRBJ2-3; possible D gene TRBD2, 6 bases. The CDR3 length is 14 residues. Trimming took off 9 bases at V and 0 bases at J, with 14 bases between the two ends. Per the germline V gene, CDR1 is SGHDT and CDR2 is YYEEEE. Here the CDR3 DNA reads TGTGCCACCCAAGAGGGGACTAGCACAGATACGCAGTATTTT. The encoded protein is CATQEGTSTDTQYF.